This entry lists 21 T cell receptor beta chains sequenced from one sample in a study of OX40 agonist ivuxolimab in advanced cancers. Here immunoSEQ multiplex PCR was the method, and the copy in TCRdb shows in-frame clones only, minus some. The table has almost 70,000 clones, roughly 89% seen once. This material consisted of CD4+ or CD8+ T cells sorted from blood, taken in a trial of the OX40 agonist ivuxolimab. Receptor source: an adult with an advanced solid tumor such as melanoma, head and neck, liver or kidney cancer.

CDR3 sequence: CASSPGTGAEAFF. The DNA of the CDR3 is TGTGCCAGCAGCCCGGGGACAGGGGCTGAAGCTTTCTTT. V and J are TRBV5-4 and TRBJ1-1; the match to TRBD1 covers 10 bases. J gave up 6 bases and V 4 bases, and 3 bases lay outside the gene matches. CDR1 is SGHNT, CDR2 YYREEE, per germline (reference sequence). This CDR3 is built from 13 residues.

V and J are TRBV7-3 and TRBJ2-5; tentative D call: TRBD2 (6 bases). V lost 4 bases to trimming and J lost 7 bases, with 10 bases between them. This CDR3 region has 12 residues. CDR1 SGHTA and CDR2 FQGTGA come from the germline V gene. In nucleotides, the CDR3 is TGTGCCAGCAGCTGGGACTCGGGGACCCAGTACTTC. This gives the protein CASSWDSGTQYF.

V and J are TRBV28 and TRBJ1-1; no clear D gene. Germline lookup yields CDR1 MDHEN and CDR2 SYDVKM. The CDR3 totals 19 residues. The V end lost 3 bases, the J end lost 3 bases, and 26 bases lay between the germline ends. The CDR3 coding sequence is TGTGCCAGCAGTTTCCTGGGTCGACACAGCTCCGCCGAGTACACTGAAGCTTTCTTT. Translation: CASSFLGRHSSAEYTEAFF.

The genes are TRBV19 and TRBJ2-1, with D possibly TRBD1 on 6 matching bases. This CDR3 has 15 residues. V was shortened by 5 bases and J by 7 bases, with 18 bases between the two germline ends. Germline CDR1 LNHDA, CDR2 SQIVND (reference sequence). DNA for the CDR3: TGTGCCAGTAGTCCACACCAGGGGAATGGGAATGAGCAGTTCTTC. It encodes CASSPHQGNGNEQFF.

The V call is TRBV27, the J call TRBJ2-2; a possible D gene is TRBD1 (5 bases). Between the trimmed V and J ends, which lost 3 bases and 5 bases, there was a span of 7 bases. Germline CDR1 is MNHEY and CDR2 is SMNVEV (reference sequence). The CDR3 totals 13 residues. The CDR3 DNA follows: TGTGCCAGCAGTTTTTCAGGGACCGGGGAGCTGTTTTTT. This encodes CASSFSGTGELFF.

The rearrangement joins TRBV12-5 to TRBJ1-1; 8 nucleotides line up with TRBD1. V shed 1 base, J shed 6 bases, and the junction held 10 bases outside the gene matches. Per the germline V gene, CDR1 is LGHNT and CDR2 is FRNRAP. This CDR3 has 16 residues. CDR3 coding DNA: TGTGCTAGTGGTTTGGCAGCAGGGGGCATTACTCCTGAAGCTTTCTTT. It translates to CASGLAAGGITPEAFF.

The chain combines TRBV7-9 with TRBJ2-1; 10 nucleotides line up with TRBD2. CDR3 length: 15 residues. Germline CDR1 and CDR2: SEHNR and FQNEAQ (reference sequence). Unmatched junction bases numbered 13, after V lost 5 bases and J lost 12 bases. CDR3 residues: CASSPRARLAGVQFF. The CDR3 nucleotides are TGTGCCAGCAGCCCGAGGGCCCGTCTAGCGGGGGTGCAGTTCTTC.

The chain uses TRBV28 and TRBJ1-4; no reliable D call. V lost 5 bases to trimming and J lost 3 bases, with 16 bases between them. This CDR3 region has 16 residues. Germline CDR1 and CDR2: MDHEN and SYDVKM. CDR3 loop: CASSPISVGANEKLFF. The CDR3 DNA reads TGTGCCAGCAGTCCAATTTCAGTCGGTGCTAATGAAAAACTGTTTTTT.

This clone has a handful of counts. CDR3 protein: CASSLSGAGGQPQHF. In nucleotides, the CDR3 is TGTGCCAGCAGTTTATCAGGGGCGGGGGGTCAGCCCCAGCATTTT. The chain combines TRBV27 with TRBJ1-5, with a tentative D call TRBD1 (5 bases). Trimming stripped 0 bases from V and 6 bases from J, with 12 bases between. Germline V gene sequence: CDR1 MNHEY, CDR2 SMNVEV (reference sequence). The CDR3 runs 15 residues.

The genes are TRBV7-9 and TRBJ1-1; tentatively, D is TRBD1 (5 bases). The CDR3 has 14 residues. Germline V CDR1 and CDR2: SEHNR, FQNEAQ (reference sequence). The ends were cut back, 3 bases at V and 0 bases at J, with 8 bases in the middle. CDR3 sequence: CASSFGHMNTEAFF. The DNA of the CDR3 is TGTGCCAGCAGCTTCGGACATATGAACACTGAAGCTTTCTTT.

The chain is built from TRBV6-6 and TRBJ2-5, with 15 bases lining up with TRBD2. With V trimmed by 6 bases and J by 13 bases, 9 bases remained unmatched. Germline V gene sequence: CDR1 MNHNY, CDR2 SVGAGI (reference sequence). This CDR3 has 14 amino acids. The CDR3, as DNA: TGTGCCAGCAGCTACGGGACTAGCGGGGGGCCGGGGTACTTC. Amino acid sequence: CASSYGTSGGPGYF.

The chain employs TRBV28 and TRBJ2-2; unclear D gene. This CDR3 spans 12 amino acids. Looked up from germline, CDR1 is MDHEN and CDR2 is SYDVKM. V was clipped by 2 bases and J by 2 bases, with 0 bases between them. In nucleotides, the CDR3 is TGTGCCAGCAGTTTAAACACCGGGGAGCTGTTTTTT. The encoded protein is CASSLNTGELFF. The whole variable domain, filled in from reference TRBV28 and TRBJ2-2, reads DVKVTQSSRYLVKRTGEKVFLECVQDMDHENMFWYRQDPGLGLRLIYFSYDVKMKEKGDIPEGYSVSREKKERFSLILESASTNQTSMYLCASSLNTGELFFGEGSRLTVL.

This sequence joins TRBV6-5 and TRBJ1-6; no clear D gene. V was cut by 3 bases and J by 11 bases, with 17 bases left in between. This CDR3 comprises 15 residues. Germline CDR1 and CDR2: MNHEY and SVGAGI. CDR3 coding DNA: TGTGCCAGCAGTTATAAGGCAGGTGGGCTTCCACCCCTCCACTTT. Protein: CASSYKAGGLPPLHF.

V is TRBV7-8 and J is TRBJ2-3, with D perhaps matching TRBD1 (6 bases). V was shortened by 1 base and J by 6 bases, with 8 bases between the two germline ends. Per germline, CDR1 SGHVS and CDR2 FQNEAQ. This CDR3 spans 13 amino acids. The CDR3 loop reads CASSLDREDTQYF. DNA of the CDR3: TGTGCCAGCAGCTTAGACAGGGAGGATACGCAGTATTTT.

The chain links TRBV4-2 to TRBJ2-3; D is ambiguous. CDR1 and CDR2 from the germline V gene are LGHNA and YNFKEQ. The CDR3 is made up of 16 amino acids. V was trimmed by 0 bases and J by 0 bases, leaving 10 bases between them. CDR3 nucleotide sequence: TGTGCCAGCAGCCAAGAATCGGCTGCTAGCACAGATACGCAGTATTTT. Protein sequence: CASSQESAASTDTQYF.

This clone was recorded only once. The chain couples TRBV7-3 to TRBJ2-7; no firm D call. V was shortened by 2 bases and J by 3 bases, with 14 bases between the two germline ends. This CDR3 region has 15 residues. The germline CDR1 and CDR2 sequences are SGHTA and FQGTGA. The CDR3 nucleotides read TGTGCCAGCAGCTTAGCACCGGGCTCCCTCTACGAGCAGTACTTC. Its translation is CASSLAPGSLYEQYF.

The chain links TRBV7-9 to TRBJ1-1, with 8 bases aligning to TRBD1. Germline V gene lookup returns CDR1 SEHNR and CDR2 FQNEAQ (reference sequence). The length of the CDR3 is 14 residues. V was clipped by 3 bases and J by 6 bases; unmatched bases: 6. This CDR3 is CASSLGGDRPEAFF. DNA for the CDR3: TGTGCCAGCAGCTTGGGAGGGGACAGGCCTGAAGCTTTCTTT.

This clone was picked up a small number of times. The V and J genes are TRBV7-9 and TRBJ1-2, with D possibly matching TRBD1 (5 bases). The CDR3 has 13 amino acids. V lost 3 bases and J 7 bases, leaving 12 bases between the germline ends. CDR1 is SEHNR, CDR2 FQNEAQ, per germline (reference sequence). The CDR3 reads CASSFRGAVGYTF. The CDR3 DNA reads TGTGCCAGCAGCTTCCGAGGGGCAGTTGGCTACACCTTC.

In nucleotides, the CDR3 is TGTGCCAGCAGCCCACGGGTCCCGGGAACTGAAGCTTTCTTT. This codes for CASSPRVPGTEAFF. This sequence joins TRBV14 and TRBJ1-1; D gene ambiguous. The CDR3 length is 14 residues. V was cut by 4 bases and J by 5 bases, with 14 bases left in between. Per the germline V gene, CDR1 is SGHDN and CDR2 is FVKESK.

This chain links TRBV6-6 with TRBJ2-7; 10 nucleotides line up with TRBD1. This CDR3 spans 14 amino acids. Trimming removed 7 bases from V and 3 bases from J; junction bases left unmatched: 6. Germline CDR1 reads MNHNY; CDR2 reads SVGAGI (reference sequence). Here the CDR3 DNA reads TGTGCCAGCAACCCGGGACAGGGGATCTACGAGCAGTACTTC. Translating it yields CASNPGQGIYEQYF.

The chain recombines TRBV10-3 with TRBJ1-1, with 7 bases that match TRBD1. CDR3 length equals 14 residues. The germline V gene has CDR1 ENHRY and CDR2 SYGVKD. Trimming removed 8 bases from V and 4 bases from J; junction bases left unmatched: 10. The DNA for the CDR3 is TGTGCCATCTGTCAGCAGGGGGATGGCACTGAAGCTTTCTTT. As protein: CAICQQGDGTEAFF.